This TCR beta chain was documented in a study of T cell repertoires in cytomegalovirus infection. General observations from the study: Clonotype analysis showed dominance of the ex vivo response by HLA-C-restricted CMV-specific TCR beta clonotypes. Summed public TCR beta family frequency identified CMV carriers bearing the relevant HLA.

TCRdb re-derived calls from the reads in MiXCR, one entry per CDR3 protein. The sample lists approximately 1,000,000 distinct CDR3 sequences, approximately 33% occurring once. Remarks on this clonotype: The antigen remains undetermined.

The specimen comprised cultured CD8+ T cells from PBMCs, sampled from culture after CMV antigen stimulation. The sequence was collected from a human donor in good health (CMV status not recorded). Some clones in this sample may be carry-over from other donors' samples.

The CDR3: CASSGFPARSYNSPLHF. The CDR3 coding sequence is TGTGCCAGCTCGGGGTTCCCGGCGCGCTCCTATAATTCACCCCTCCACTTT. The genes are TRBV6-8 and TRBJ1-6; D ambiguous. The V and J ends lost 8 bases and 0 bases respectively, with 17 bases between them. Germline V CDR1 and CDR2: MNHGY, SAAAGT. The CDR3 runs 17 residues.